Each of the 16 T cell receptor beta chains below was sequenced from the same sample in a study of CD8 T cells in ankylosing spondylitis. Overall study findings and caveats: Within ankylosing spondylitis blood, a TCR beta motif made up of roughly eight highly homologous variants appeared to be characteristic.

Antigens of these TCRs are unknown. TCRdb independently ran MiXCR on the 5' RACE reads; one entry per CDR3 protein. The table has fewer than 550,000 distinct CDR3 sequences, approximately 5.3% seen once. Sequencing was performed on blood, either unsorted or a sorted T cell fraction (not recorded which). The source of these receptors is a male donor with ankylosing spondylitis.

This clonotype has only one observation. V usage is TRBV5-6 and J usage is TRBJ2-1, with no clear D. Trimming pared 7 bases from V and 3 bases from J, leaving 14 bases between. This CDR3 is 14 amino acids long. Germline CDR1 SGHDT, CDR2 YYEEEE. The CDR3 sequence is CASGPRVYYNEQFF. The DNA for the CDR3 is TGTGCCAGCGGCCCCCGGGTGTACTACAATGAGCAGTTCTTC. The full variable domain, in which reference TRBV5-6 and TRBJ2-1 provide the parts outside the CDR3, is DAGVTQSPTHLIKTRGQQVTLRCSPKSGHDTVSWYQQALGQGPQFIFQYYEEEERQRGNFPDRFSGHQFPNYSSELNVNALLLGDSALYLCASGPRVYYNEQFFGPGTRLTVL.

In this sample, this clonotype turned up many times. The J gene is TRBJ1-2, the V gene TRBV7-9, with a tentative D call TRBD1 (5 bases). Trimming removed 3 bases at V and 4 bases at J, with 9 bases between. The CDR3 extends over 13 amino acids. Germline V gene sequence: CDR1 SEHNR, CDR2 FQNEAQ (reference sequence). The CDR3: CASSFGGGYGYTF. CDR3 nucleotide sequence: TGTGCCAGCAGCTTCGGGGGGGGCTATGGCTACACCTTC.

This clonotype has a count of ten or more. V and J are TRBV20-1 and TRBJ1-2; D gene uncertain. The CDR3 is 14 residues long. Per germline, CDR1 DFQATT and CDR2 SNEGSKA (reference sequence). V dropped 5 bases and J dropped 3 bases, with 16 bases sitting between them. Written as DNA, the CDR3 is TGCAGTGCTCAAAAGCGGGTGGCGGACTATGGCTACACCTTC. This encodes CSAQKRVADYGYTF.

This clonotype came up many times. V is TRBV5-1 and J is TRBJ2-3; a possible D gene is TRBD1 (5 bases). Germline lookup yields CDR1 SGHRS and CDR2 YFSETQ. The V and J ends lost 1 base and 0 bases respectively, with 12 bases between them. The CDR3 loop spans 16 amino acids. CDR3 amino acids: CASSLSGQKSTDTQYF. CDR3 DNA: TGCGCCAGCAGCTTGTCTGGACAAAAAAGCACAGATACGCAGTATTTT.

This clonotype was counted many times. The chain uses TRBV4-1 and TRBJ1-3; D not resolved. V lost 4 bases to trimming and J lost 0 bases, with 7 bases between them. The CDR3 spans 14 residues. Germline values: CDR1 MGHRA, CDR2 YSYEKL. CDR3 DNA sequence: TGCGCCAGCAGCCGAATTTCCTCTGGAAACACCATATATTTT. Protein sequence: CASSRISSGNTIYF.

This clonotype was recorded many times. The rearrangement links TRBV9 to TRBJ2-3; 14 nucleotides match TRBD2. CDR3 length: 15 amino acids. Germline CDR1 SGDLS, CDR2 YYNGEE. The J segment lost 5 bases and the V segment lost 4 bases, leaving 3 bases of the junction unmatched. The CDR3 is CASSSGLAGGDTQYF. The CDR3 bases are TGTGCCAGCAGCTCTGGACTAGCGGGAGGAGATACGCAGTATTTT.

At least ten counts were recorded for this clonotype. The chain employs TRBV27 and TRBJ2-7, with 9 nucleotides matching TRBD1. Germline assignment: CDR1 MNHEY and CDR2 SMNVEV (reference sequence). CDR3 size: 13 residues. V shed 8 bases and J 7 bases; nucleotides not matched to a gene: 9. This chain's CDR3 is CASANRGRREQYF. The CDR3 region has the DNA TGTGCCAGCGCGAACAGGGGGCGCAGGGAGCAGTACTTC.

There are many counts of this clonotype. The chain recombines TRBV10-3 with TRBJ2-1; 11 nucleotides align to TRBD2. Unmatched junction bases numbered 10, after V lost 2 bases and J lost 7 bases. Germline values: CDR1 ENHRY, CDR2 SYGVKD. The length of the CDR3 is 17 residues. The CDR3 DNA is TGTGCCATCAGTGAGGCTTCTCGACTAGCGGGAAGAAATGAGCAGTTCTTC. This codes for CAISEASRLAGRNEQFF.

This clonotype has at least ten counts. CDR3: CASSQATSGTPGYF. Here the CDR3 DNA reads TGTGCCAGCAGCCAAGCGACTAGCGGGACCCCGGGGTACTTC. The chain couples TRBV3-1 to TRBJ2-7; 11 positions match TRBD2. Germline V gene sequence: CDR1 LGHDT, CDR2 YNNKEL (reference sequence). V trimming: 1 base; J trimming: 12 bases; junction bases outside the gene matches: 8. The CDR3 length is 14 residues.

This clonotype was found many times. The V call is TRBV15, the J call TRBJ1-5; D gene uncertain. Trimming took 4 bases from V and 5 from J, leaving 6 bases between them. The CDR3 has 12 amino acids. Germline loops: CDR1 LNHNV, CDR2 YYDKDF (reference sequence). In DNA form, the CDR3 reads TGTGCCACCAGCAACGGAGATCAGCCCCAGCATTTT. Translating it yields CATSNGDQPQHF. The whole variable domain, remainder taken from reference TRBV15 and TRBJ1-5, is DAMVIQNPRYQVTQFGKPVTLSCSQTLNHNVMYWYQQKSSQAPKLLFHYYDKDFNNEADTPDNFQSRRPNTSFCFLDIRSPGLGDTAMYLCATSNGDQPQHFGDGTRLSIL.

This clonotype was detected a few times. J is TRBJ1-2 and V is TRBV25-1, with 9 bases fitting TRBD1. Germline V gene sequence: CDR1 MGHDK, CDR2 SYGVNS. V shed 3 bases, J shed 7 bases, and the junction held 9 bases outside the gene matches. The CDR3 covers 15 residues. This chain's CDR3 is CASSDIRTGVIGYTF. The CDR3 nucleotides are TGTGCCAGCAGTGACATAAGGACAGGGGTGATTGGCTACACCTTC.

This clonotype was detected many times. The V and J genes are TRBV5-1 and TRBJ1-6; 7 bases match TRBD1. V shed 5 bases, J shed 0 bases, and the junction held 2 bases outside the gene matches. CDR1 is SGHRS and CDR2 is YFSETQ in the germline V gene. The CDR3 has 15 amino acids. The CDR3 DNA is TGCGCCAGCAGGGACAGGATCTCCTATAATTCACCCCTCCACTTT. Protein sequence: CASRDRISYNSPLHF.

This clonotype was observed a few times. This chain links TRBV5-1 with TRBJ1-1; D unresolved. The length of the CDR3 is 13 residues. Deletions cut 5 bases from V and 0 bases from J, with 8 bases between. Germline assignment: CDR1 SGHRS and CDR2 YFSETQ. The CDR3 DNA follows: TGCGCCAGCAGATCCGGGCTGAACACTGAAGCTTTCTTT. Residues: CASRSGLNTEAFF.

This clonotype was recorded at least ten times. The chain carries TRBV20-1 and TRBJ2-1, with D perhaps TRBD2 (5 bases). Trimming removed 3 bases from V and 6 bases from J, with 18 bases in between. Germline V CDR1 and CDR2: DFQATT, SNEGSKA (reference sequence). The CDR3 totals 15 residues. CDR3 amino acids: CSASRGSAVSNEQFF. CDR3 sequence (DNA): TGCAGTGCTAGCCGAGGGTCAGCTGTGAGCAATGAGCAGTTCTTC.

This clonotype was recorded at least ten times. The CDR3 bases are TGCAGTGCCACAACACCGGGACAGGGGAAAGAGACCCAGTACTTC. It yields the protein CSATTPGQGKETQYF. The V and J genes are TRBV20-1 and TRBJ2-5, with 10 positions matching TRBD1. The CDR3 covers 15 residues. V dropped 6 bases and J dropped 3; count of bases not matched to a gene: 10. Germline CDR1 and CDR2: DFQATT and SNEGSKA (reference sequence).

This clonotype was counted ten times or more. J is TRBJ1-4 and V is TRBV7-8, with 8 bases aligning to TRBD1. In germline, CDR1 is SGHVS, CDR2 FQNEAQ. The CDR3 spans 16 residues. After removal of 1 base from V and 5 bases from J, the junction contained 6 bases not matched to a gene. CDR3 sequence (DNA): TGTGCCAGCAGCTTAGGATCCGGGACAGGAAATGAAAAACTGTTTTTT. Translated: CASSLGSGTGNEKLFF. Filled out from reference TRBV7-8 and TRBJ1-4, the complete variable domain reads GAGVSQSPRYKVAKRGQDVALRCDPISGHVSLFWYQQALGQGPEFLTYFQNEAQLDKSGLPSDRFFAERPEGSVSTLKIQRTQQEDSAVYLCASSLGSGTGNEKLFFGSGTQLSVL.